The 32 T cell receptor beta chains presented below share a single source sample, sequenced in a study of T-cell memory formation after mild COVID-19. MiXCR, applied by TCRdb to the 5' RACE reads, yields one record per CDR3 protein. The sample records around 250,000 distinct CDR3 sequences, 8% to 10% being singletons. Input material: PBMCs or a T cell subset sorted from them (not recorded which). Receptors originate from a man aged 18-30 years who had mild COVID-19 (a few samples of this study predate the infection). Cell type and time point are not known.

In this sample, this clonotype turned up many times. The J gene is TRBJ1-6, the V gene TRBV20-1; TRBD1 might be the D (5 bases). V lost 7 bases and J 10 bases, leaving 17 bases between the germline ends. Germline CDR1 reads DFQATT; CDR2 reads SNEGSKA (reference sequence). The CDR3 has 13 residues. CDR3 sequence reads: CSVNPGNVSPLHF. DNA of the CDR3: TGCAGTGTCAACCCAGGGAACGTCTCACCCCTCCACTTT.

This clonotype was recorded a few times. The chain carries TRBV3-1 and TRBJ2-3, with D perhaps matching TRBD2 (6 bases). The germline V and J ends were trimmed by 4 bases and 0 bases, with 14 bases remaining between them. CDR1 and CDR2 from the germline V gene are LGHDT and YNNKEL (reference sequence). This CDR3 contains 16 residues. CDR3: CASSRTWDSSTDTQYF. The CDR3 region has the DNA TGTGCCAGCAGCCGGACATGGGACTCGAGCACAGATACGCAGTATTTT.

The V gene is TRBV4-1, the J gene TRBJ2-7; perhaps D is TRBD1 or TRBD2 (5 bases each). CDR1 MGHRA and CDR2 YSYEKL come from the germline V gene. The V end was cut by 2 bases, the J end by 3 bases, with 14 bases between. The CDR3 extends over 15 amino acids. CDR3 nucleotides: TGCGCCAGCAGCCAAACCTTGGGGGTTAGCTACGAGCAGTACTTC. This codes for CASSQTLGVSYEQYF.

This clonotype came up a few times. This sequence joins TRBV4-1 and TRBJ1-1; TRBD1 matches 10 bases. Germline V gene data show CDR1 as MGHRA and CDR2 as YSYEKL. V shed 2 bases, J shed 0 bases, and the junction held 9 bases outside the gene matches. CDR3 length: 18 residues. The CDR3 reads CASSQSPGTGVMNTEAFF. CDR3 coding DNA: TGCGCCAGCAGCCAATCTCCCGGGACAGGGGTCATGAACACTGAAGCTTTCTTT.

This clonotype appeared a single time. The J gene is TRBJ1-5, the V gene TRBV20-1; D not resolved. The CDR3 runs to 13 residues. Germline V gene lookup returns CDR1 DFQATT and CDR2 SNEGSKA (reference sequence). V lost 1 base, J lost 7 bases, and 11 bases lay in between. CDR3 DNA sequence: TGCAGTGCTAGAGTGGGTCTCGGGCAGCCCCAGCATTTT. Translating it yields CSARVGLGQPQHF.

This clonotype turned up a few times. V usage is TRBV12-3 or TRBV12-4 and J usage is TRBJ2-7; D is unclear. CDR3 length equals 11 residues. Trimming stripped 3 bases from V and 7 bases from J, with 7 bases between. The CDR3 nucleotides read TGTGCCAGCAGTTTTGGGTTTGAGCAGTACGTC. Encoded protein: CASSFGFEQYV.

CDR3 DNA: TGTGCCAGCAGCTACTCCGGGGGGGGTGGCTACACCTTC. Translation gives CASSYSGGGGYTF. The chain combines TRBV11-2 with TRBJ1-2, with D tentatively TRBD1 (5 bases). CDR3 length equals 13 residues. Trimming left V 4 bases short and J 7 bases short, with 13 bases between. Germline CDR1 and CDR2: SGHAT and FQNNGV.

This chain links TRBV15 with TRBJ1-1; D gene uncertain. The V and J ends lost 3 bases and 4 bases respectively, with 9 bases between them. The length of the CDR3 is 13 residues. Germline CDR1 LNHNV, CDR2 YYDKDF (reference sequence). CDR3 amino acids: CATSSWRGTEAFF. CDR3 bases: TGTGCCACCAGCAGTTGGAGAGGCACTGAAGCTTTCTTT.

This rearrangement joins TRBV20-1 to TRBJ2-1; maybe TRBD2 (6 bases). V lost 6 bases and J 0 bases, leaving 12 bases between the germline ends. This CDR3 contains 14 residues. CDR1 and CDR2 from the germline V gene are DFQATT and SNEGSKA (reference sequence). As DNA, the CDR3 is TGCAGTGCCCAACGGGGGAGCTCCTACAATGAGCAGTTCTTC. Its protein product is CSAQRGSSYNEQFF.

There are a few counts of this clonotype. The chain couples TRBV21-1 to TRBJ1-1. TRBV21-1 is noted as a pseudogene. This CDR3 comprises 11 residues. The CDR3 protein is CASSKGLEAFF. DNA of the CDR3: TGTGCCAGCAGCAAGGGACTTGAAGCTTTCTTT.

The sample holds a few counts of this clonotype. The gene calls are TRBV6-5 and TRBJ2-2; possible D gene TRBD2, 5 bases. Trimming pared 0 bases from V and 8 bases from J, leaving 13 bases between. Germline V gives CDR1 MNHEY, CDR2 SVGAGI. The CDR3 is 15 residues long. The CDR3 loop is CASSYSRAGLGELFF. The DNA of the CDR3 is TGTGCCAGCAGTTACTCGAGGGCAGGTCTTGGGGAGCTGTTTTTT.

This clonotype was seen only a few times. The chain is built from TRBV5-4 and TRBJ2-5; TRBD1 matches at 8 bases. This CDR3 is 14 amino acids long. Trimming cost V 0 bases and J 9 bases; bases outside gene matches: 7. The germline V gene encodes CDR1 SGHNT and CDR2 YYREEE (reference sequence). As DNA, the CDR3 is TGTGCCAGCAGCTTGGCGGGACAGGTTGGGGCCCAGTACTTC. It yields the protein CASSLAGQVGAQYF. Drawing the rest from reference TRBV5-4 and TRBJ2-5, the complete variable domain is ETGVTQSPTHLIKTRGQQVTLRCSSQSGHNTVSWYQQALGQGPQFIFQYYREEENGRGNFPPRFSGLQFPNYSSELNVNALELDDSALYLCASSLAGQVGAQYFGPGTRLLVL.

This clonotype has only a few counts. The CDR3 DNA sequence: TGTGCCAGCAGGCCTGGACTAGCGGGGGCCCACACAGATACGCAGTATTTT. It encodes CASRPGLAGAHTDTQYF. This chain joins TRBV7-9 and TRBJ2-3, with 13 bases fitting TRBD2. The CDR3 spans 17 residues. Trimming cost V 6 bases and J 2 bases; bases outside gene matches: 8. Germline CDR1 is SEHNR and CDR2 is FQNEAQ (reference sequence).

This chain links TRBV5-1 with TRBJ2-7; D uncertain. The V and J ends lost 4 bases and 3 bases respectively, with 17 bases between them. The CDR3 runs to 15 residues. CDR1 SGHRS and CDR2 YFSETQ come from the germline V gene. As DNA, the CDR3 is TGCGCCAGCAGCCGCACCACCGGCACGGTCTACGAGCAGTACTTC. The encoded protein is CASSRTTGTVYEQYF.

This clonotype has ten or more counts. The rearrangement joins TRBV5-1 to TRBJ1-3; D remains unclear. Germline lookup yields CDR1 SGHRS and CDR2 YFSETQ. V gave up 0 bases and J gave up 0 bases, with 4 bases separating them. The CDR3 extends over 14 amino acids. CDR3 region: CASSLGISGNTIYF. DNA for the CDR3: TGCGCCAGCAGCTTGGGGATCTCTGGAAACACCATATATTTT.

This clonotype was recorded a few times. The rearrangement uses TRBV15 and TRBJ1-2; D possibly corresponds to TRBD1 (5 bases). The V and J ends lost 5 bases and 6 bases respectively, with 13 bases between them. The CDR3 extends over 13 amino acids. Germline CDR1 and CDR2: LNHNV and YYDKDF (reference sequence). The DNA of the CDR3 is TGTGCCACCAGCTTGACCGGGGGGAATGGCTACACCTTC. Amino acids: CATSLTGGNGYTF.

In DNA form, the CDR3 reads TGTGCCAGCAGTCAAGACAGAGCGAATCAGCCCCAGCATTTT. It specifies CASSQDRANQPQHF. J is TRBJ1-5 and V is TRBV12-3 or TRBV12-4; a weak D match, TRBD1 (5 bases). The CDR3 runs 14 residues. V was cut by 5 bases and J by 4 bases, with 12 bases left in between.

This clonotype was seen many times. V and J are TRBV5-5 and TRBJ2-3; a possible D gene is TRBD1 (5 bases). Germline V gives CDR1 SGHKS, CDR2 YYEKEE (reference sequence). Trimming removed 1 base at V and 6 bases at J, with 12 bases between. The CDR3 is 14 amino acids. In DNA form, the CDR3 reads TGTGCCAGCAGCTTGAGGGGCCTCTCCGATACGCAGTATTTT. Amino acids: CASSLRGLSDTQYF.

This chain connects TRBV4-1 to TRBJ1-5, with a possible D match to TRBD1 (5 bases). This CDR3 spans 15 amino acids. V lost 0 bases and J 0 bases, leaving 6 bases between the germline ends. Germline CDR1 is MGHRA and CDR2 is YSYEKL. CDR3 DNA sequence: TGCGCCAGCAGCCAAGAGGGGCGTAGCAATCAGCCCCAGCATTTT. This translates into CASSQEGRSNQPQHF.

This clonotype occurred many times. This chain links TRBV12-3 or TRBV12-4 with TRBJ2-7; D call uncertain. The CDR3 sequence is 13 residues long. Trimming took 3 bases from V and 7 from J, leaving 13 bases between them. In DNA, the CDR3 is TGTGCCAGCAGTTTGACAAGATTCGGGGAGCAGTACTTC. Translation: CASSLTRFGEQYF.

This clonotype was seen at least ten times. The chain carries TRBV20-1 and TRBJ2-3; D possibly corresponds to TRBD2 (6 bases). V lost 0 bases to trimming and J lost 1 base, with 11 bases between them. Germline V gene data show CDR1 as DFQATT and CDR2 as SNEGSKA (reference sequence). The CDR3 has 15 residues. CDR3 bases: TGCAGTGCTAGAGAACGGCGGGGCCGCACAGATACGCAGTATTTT. It codes for CSARERRGRTDTQYF.

A few counts support this clonotype. The gene calls are TRBV27 and TRBJ2-7, with a weak D call TRBD1 (5 bases). V lost 8 bases and J lost 0, with 17 bases in between. Germline CDR1 and CDR2: MNHEY and SMNVEV (reference sequence). The CDR3 loop spans 15 amino acids. CDR3 residues: CASGKGQGSSYEQYV. CDR3 sequence (DNA): TGTGCCAGCGGGAAGGGGCAGGGAAGCTCCTACGAGCAGTACGTC.

This sequence joins TRBV7-2 and TRBJ1-1; D gene unclear. The V end lost 4 bases, the J end lost 1 base, and 13 bases lay between the germline ends. The CDR3 contains 15 residues. Germline lookup yields CDR1 SGHTA and CDR2 FQGNSA. The CDR3 nucleotides are TGTGCCAGCAGCTCAGGAAGGACGCCGAACACTGAAGCTTTCTTT. Encoded protein: CASSSGRTPNTEAFF.

CDR3 residues: CSASLASTFDEQFF. The CDR3 coding sequence is TGCAGTGCTAGTTTAGCGAGTACTTTCGATGAGCAGTTCTTC. The rearrangement links TRBV20-1 to TRBJ2-1, with D possibly matching TRBD2 (5 bases). V was shortened by 3 bases and J by 8 bases, with 17 bases between the two germline ends. The V gene's germline CDR1 is DFQATT and CDR2 SNEGSKA (reference sequence). This CDR3 region has 14 residues.

The rearrangement uses TRBV11-1 and TRBJ2-5; 8 bases are shared with TRBD2. The CDR3 extends over 15 amino acids. V dropped 5 bases and J dropped 1; count of bases not matched to a gene: 6. The germline CDR1 and CDR2 sequences are SGHAT and FQDESV (reference sequence). CDR3 loop: CASSPGLGGQETQYF. CDR3 coding DNA: TGTGCCAGCAGCCCGGGACTAGGGGGCCAAGAGACCCAGTACTTC.

The chain carries TRBV7-2 and TRBJ2-2, with no clear D. CDR3 length equals 13 residues. Looked up from germline, CDR1 is SGHTA and CDR2 is FQGNSA. The V end lost 3 bases, the J end lost 5 bases, and 7 bases lay between the germline ends. CDR3 DNA: TGTGCCAGCAGCTTTCTCAGGACCGGGGAGCTGTTTTTT. It translates to CASSFLRTGELFF.

The sample holds a few counts of this clonotype. The gene calls are TRBV5-1 and TRBJ2-1; TRBD2 matches 10 bases. The germline CDR1 and CDR2 sequences are SGHRS and YFSETQ. The CDR3 is made up of 17 amino acids. V trimming: 4 bases; J trimming: 1 base; junction bases outside the gene matches: 8. The CDR3 is CASSPGTSAGSYNEQFF. The CDR3 region has the DNA TGCGCCAGCAGCCCGGGGACTAGCGCTGGGTCCTACAATGAGCAGTTCTTC. Complete variable domain (other parts from reference TRBV5-1 and TRBJ2-1): KAGVTQTPRYLIKTRGQQVTLSCSPISGHRSVSWYQQTPGQGLQFLFEYFSETQRNKGNFPGRFSGRQFSNSRSEMNVSTLELGDSALYLCASSPGTSAGSYNEQFFGPGTRLTVL.

This clonotype was seen a few times. V usage is TRBV11-2 and J usage is TRBJ2-3; TRBD2 aligns across 7 bases. The CDR3 spans 14 residues. Germline loops: CDR1 SGHAT, CDR2 FQNNGV. The V and J ends lost 3 bases and 9 bases, in that order; junction bases with no gene match: 9. CDR3 in amino acids: CASSFERGARTQYF. CDR3 sequence (DNA): TGTGCCAGCAGCTTCGAGCGGGGTGCGAGGACGCAGTATTTT.

CDR3 coding DNA: TGTGCCACCAGTGTATCTGGACAGGGGCAGGGGGAGCAGTTCTTC. Translated, it gives CATSVSGQGQGEQFF. The V call is TRBV24-1, the J call TRBJ2-1; 9 bases are a match to TRBD1. The germline gives CDR1 KGHDR, CDR2 SFDVKD. CDR3 length equals 15 residues. Germline trimming cut 5 bases from V and 10 bases from J; bases unmatched to any gene: 11.

This clonotype has just a few counts. The DNA for the CDR3 is TGTGCCAGCAGCTTAGCCATGGGGCTGAACACTGAAGCTTTCTTT. Translated, it gives CASSLAMGLNTEAFF. The chain has TRBV7-2 and TRBJ1-1; tentative D call: TRBD1 (5 bases). V gave up 0 bases and J gave up 0 bases, with 8 bases separating them. The CDR3 has 15 residues. Per germline, CDR1 SGHTA and CDR2 FQGNSA.

This clonotype was detected many times. The rearrangement links TRBV4-2 to TRBJ2-7, with TRBD1 identical over 9 bases. Trimming took 0 bases from V and 3 from J; bases not matched to a gene: 3. The CDR3 runs 15 residues. Per the germline V gene, CDR1 is LGHNA and CDR2 is YNFKEQ. The CDR3 DNA reads TGTGCCAGCAGCCAAGAAGGGACAGGGTACTACGAGCAGTACTTC. It translates to CASSQEGTGYYEQYF.

The chain has TRBV24-1 and TRBJ2-1; a possible D gene is TRBD2 (5 bases). V was pared by 2 bases and J by 9 bases, with 10 bases between. Germline assignment: CDR1 KGHDR and CDR2 SFDVKD. The CDR3 length is 13 residues. The CDR3 region is CATSDSVAGEQFF. The CDR3 DNA sequence: TGTGCCACCAGTGATTCGGTGGCGGGTGAGCAGTTCTTC.